The clone carrying this T cell receptor (beta chain) was counted ten times or more. The antigen is undetermined. Per germline, CDR1 MNHEY and CDR2 SVGAGI. CDR3 size: 16 residues. With V trimmed by 5 bases and J by 5 bases, 11 bases remained unmatched. The sample providers were healthy Caucasian people from Russia, aged about 6 to 95. The sample originates from a study of blood T cells in healthy people across ages. As for the study in general: About one barcoded beta molecule per two T cells was the capture yield of template switching. Findings of the study overall: The lack of PBMC sorting stopped any conclusive naive versus antigen-experienced comparison.

Then a second PCR, running about 6 to 11 cycles, was carried out with a sample-barcoded 5' primer and a J-beta primer mix. TCRdb used MiXCR to reprocess the 5' RACE reads, holding one entry per CDR3 protein. The profile shows fewer than 2,000,000 distinct CDR3 sequences, 30% to 40% of them singletons. V and J are TRBV6-5 and TRBJ2-3; TRBD1 matches at 9 bases. The receptor's source is a woman aged 25 to 45 in good health. The sample comprised blood. The CDR3 DNA sequence: TGTGCCAGCAGTCCCGCACAGGGGGCGTTTGGAGATACGCAGTATTTT. Residues: CASSPAQGAFGDTQYF.